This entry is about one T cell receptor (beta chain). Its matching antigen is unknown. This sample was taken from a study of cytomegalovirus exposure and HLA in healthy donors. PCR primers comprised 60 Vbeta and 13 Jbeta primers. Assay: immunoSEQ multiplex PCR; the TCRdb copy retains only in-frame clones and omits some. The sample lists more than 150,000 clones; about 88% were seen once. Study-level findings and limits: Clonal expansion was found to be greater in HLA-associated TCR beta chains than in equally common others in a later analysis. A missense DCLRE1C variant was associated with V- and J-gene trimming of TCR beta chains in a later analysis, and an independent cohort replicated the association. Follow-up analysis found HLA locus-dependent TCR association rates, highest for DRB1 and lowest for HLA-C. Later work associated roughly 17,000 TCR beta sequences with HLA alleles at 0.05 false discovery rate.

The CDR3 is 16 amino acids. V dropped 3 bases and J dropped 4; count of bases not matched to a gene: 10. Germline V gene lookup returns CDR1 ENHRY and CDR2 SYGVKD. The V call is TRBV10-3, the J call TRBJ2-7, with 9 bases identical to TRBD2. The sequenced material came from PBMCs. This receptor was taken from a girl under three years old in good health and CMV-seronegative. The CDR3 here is CAISDPIAGARYEQYF. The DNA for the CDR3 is TGTGCCATCAGTGACCCGATAGCGGGAGCGCGATACGAGCAGTACTTC.